The 18 T cell receptor beta chains presented below share a single source sample, sequenced in a study of immune cell composition in non-small cell lung cancer. Produced via immunoSEQ multiplex PCR; TCRdb's table is partial and in-frame only. This sample carries around 3,700 clones, approximately 64% of them seen once, and the ten largest clones take 7.5% to 10%. Sequenced sample: lung tumor tissue. These receptors were taken from a human donor with non-small cell lung cancer.

This clone is classed as medium-sized. The J gene is TRBJ1-1, the V gene TRBV9; TRBD1 is a possible D gene (6 bases). Trimming removed 4 bases at V and 1 base at J, with 11 bases between. The CDR3 extends over 14 amino acids. Germline CDR1 SGDLS, CDR2 YYNGEE. The CDR3 region is CASSTSQGNTEAFF. CDR3 nucleotide sequence: TGTGCCAGCAGCACTTCACAGGGGAACACTGAAGCTTTCTTT. The variable domain in full, with the rest retrieved from reference TRBV9 and TRBJ1-1, is DSGVTQTPKHLITATGQRVTLRCSPRSGDLSVYWYQQSLDQGLQFLIQYYNGEERAKGNILERFSAQQFPDLHSELNLSSLELGDSALYFCASSTSQGNTEAFFGQGTRLTVV.

CDR3 sequence: CASSLGRPSGGYEQYF. The CDR3 bases are TGTGCCAGCAGCCTCGGTAGACCCTCAGGAGGCTACGAGCAGTACTTC. The V and J genes are TRBV7-2 and TRBJ2-7; perhaps TRBD2 as D (5 bases). Trimming stripped 5 bases from V and 3 bases from J, with 20 bases between. The CDR3 has 16 amino acids. Germline CDR1 reads SGHTA; CDR2 reads FQGNSA.

The genes are TRBV7-2 and TRBJ2-1; 13 nucleotides line up with TRBD2. Germline loops: CDR1 SGHTA, CDR2 FQGNSA. The junction had 5 bases not matched to a gene; V was cut back by 6 bases and J by 9 bases. The CDR3 length is 14 residues. The CDR3 bases are TGTGCCAGCAGAACACTAGCGGGAGGGGGTGAGCAGTTCTTC. Translated: CASRTLAGGGEQFF.

This clone was seen once. The chain recombines TRBV7-2 with TRBJ2-2; D possibly corresponds to TRBD2 (6 bases). Between the trimmed V and J ends, which lost 5 bases and 5 bases, there was a span of 12 bases. Germline loops: CDR1 SGHTA, CDR2 FQGNSA. This CDR3 is 14 amino acids long. The DNA of the CDR3 is TGTGCCAGCAGCGCAAACCGGGGGACCGGGGAGCTGTTTTTT. Protein: CASSANRGTGELFF.

This chain connects TRBV6-5 to TRBJ1-2, with a tentative D call TRBD1 (6 bases). Germline CDR1 and CDR2: MNHEY and SVGAGI. This CDR3 comprises 14 residues. Trimming left V 6 bases short and J 5 bases short, with 16 bases between. This CDR3 reads CASSEPGHPYGYTF. The CDR3, as DNA: TGTGCCAGCAGCGAACCGGGACACCCTTATGGCTACACCTTC.

This clone occurred a few times. The CDR3 DNA reads TGTGCCAGCAGCCCAAGCCTTAGCGGGGCAATGGCGGGGCAAGAGACCCAGTACTTC. This gives the protein CASSPSLSGAMAGQETQYF. The chain joins TRBV7-8 to TRBJ2-5; 8 positions match TRBD2. Germline V gene lookup returns CDR1 SGHVS and CDR2 FQNEAQ. Trimming cost V 5 bases and J 2 bases; bases outside gene matches: 19. This CDR3 contains 19 residues.

This clone was detected only a few times. The chain has TRBV7-2 and TRBJ1-1; D perhaps matches TRBD1 (5 bases). CDR3 size: 13 residues. Trimming stripped 4 bases from V and 0 bases from J, with 6 bases between. Germline V gene lookup returns CDR1 SGHTA and CDR2 FQGNSA. Here the CDR3 DNA reads TGTGCCAGCAGCTCACAGGTGAACACTGAAGCTTTCTTT. It specifies CASSSQVNTEAFF.

The J gene is TRBJ1-3, the V gene TRBV2; D is possibly TRBD1 (5 bases). The V gene's germline CDR1 is SNHLY and CDR2 FYNNEI. Between the trimmed V and J ends, which lost 8 bases and 0 bases, there was a span of 14 bases. The CDR3 runs to 15 residues. CDR3 DNA sequence: TGTGCCAGCTGGCTGCAGGGCCTCTCTGGAAACACCATATATTTT. Translating it yields CASWLQGLSGNTIYF.

The chain carries TRBV7-8 and TRBJ2-1; no definite D call. Trimming took 5 bases from V and 2 from J, leaving 10 bases between them. Germline CDR1 reads SGHVS; CDR2 reads FQNEAQ. This CDR3 has 14 amino acids. CDR3 in amino acids: CASSLRLPYNEQFF. CDR3 in DNA: TGTGCCAGCAGCCTGAGGTTGCCCTACAATGAGCAGTTCTTC.

This clone was detected only a few times. As DNA, the CDR3 is TGTGCCAGCAGTTTGACAGGGGCCCTCAATCAGCCCCAGCATTTT. It codes for CASSLTGALNQPQHF. The rearrangement joins TRBV6-5 to TRBJ1-5, with TRBD1 matching 8 bases. The CDR3 extends over 15 amino acids. Germline trimming cut 4 bases from V and 3 bases from J; bases unmatched to any gene: 5. Germline V lookup: CDR1 MNHEY, CDR2 SVGAGI.

The V gene is TRBV7-9, the J gene TRBJ2-7, with D possibly TRBD2 on 5 matching bases. This CDR3 region has 15 residues. The germline V gene encodes CDR1 SEHNR and CDR2 FQNEAQ (reference sequence). Between the trimmed V and J ends, which lost 1 base and 5 bases, there was a span of 15 bases. CDR3 sequence: CASSLEGSSPHEQYF. The CDR3 coding sequence is TGTGCCAGCAGCTTAGAAGGGTCTAGCCCCCACGAGCAGTACTTC.

The V and J genes are TRBV6-6 and TRBJ1-2; TRBD1 matches at 9 bases. CDR3 length: 16 residues. In germline, CDR1 is MNHNY, CDR2 SVGAGI (reference sequence). V gave up 2 bases and J gave up 2 bases; unmatched junction bases: 6. CDR3 coding DNA: TGTGCCAGCAGTTACCGTCCCGGGACAGGGAACTATGGCTACACCTTC. Its protein is CASSYRPGTGNYGYTF.

J is TRBJ2-7 and V is TRBV5-4; no firm D call. CDR3 size: 13 residues. Germline V gene data show CDR1 as SGHNT and CDR2 as YYREEE (reference sequence). The V end lost 5 bases, the J end lost 1 base, and 10 bases lay between the germline ends. For the CDR3, the DNA is TGTGCCAGCAGTCCGACACAATCCTACGAGCAGTACTTC. Amino acids: CASSPTQSYEQYF. Together with reference TRBV5-4 and TRBJ2-7, the CDR3 gives the full variable domain: ETGVTQSPTHLIKTRGQQVTLRCSSQSGHNTVSWYQQALGQGPQFIFQYYREEENGRGNFPPRFSGLQFPNYSSELNVNALELDDSALYLCASSPTQSYEQYFGPGTRLTVT.

The chain recombines TRBV6-6 with TRBJ1-2; unclear D gene. The V gene lost 5 bases and the J gene lost 8 bases, with 9 bases spanning the gap. The CDR3 spans 11 residues. Germline CDR1 reads MNHNY; CDR2 reads SVGAGI (reference sequence). CDR3 residues: CASSPGRGYTF. CDR3 sequence (DNA): TGTGCCAGCAGTCCAGGCAGGGGCTACACCTTC.

Here the CDR3 DNA reads TGTGCCAGCAGCACCTCAGCGGGAGGTTCCTACAATGAGCAGTTCTTC. Protein sequence: CASSTSAGGSYNEQFF. This sequence joins TRBV28 and TRBJ2-1, with 9 positions matching TRBD2. V lost 6 bases to trimming and J lost 1 base; unmatched junction nucleotides: 7. This CDR3 is 16 amino acids long. Germline CDR1 MDHEN, CDR2 SYDVKM.

The sample holds a few counts of this clone. This chain connects TRBV7-2 to TRBJ1-1; the D is unclear. This CDR3 region has 13 residues. Germline lookup yields CDR1 SGHTA and CDR2 FQGNSA. V was clipped by 3 bases and J by 1 base, with 6 bases between them. The CDR3 sequence is CASSFQENTEAFF. CDR3 bases: TGTGCCAGCAGCTTCCAGGAGAACACTGAAGCTTTCTTT.

The chain carries TRBV12-5 and TRBJ1-1; the D is unclear. V lost 0 bases and J lost 2, with 19 bases in between. The CDR3 length is 18 residues. CDR1 and CDR2 from the germline V gene are LGHNT and FRNRAP. The CDR3 DNA sequence: TGTGCTAGTGGTTTGGTACTTTCGGGAACCGGGAGTAACACTGAAGCTTTCTTT. Protein sequence: CASGLVLSGTGSNTEAFF. Filled out from reference TRBV12-5 and TRBJ1-1, the complete variable domain reads DARVTQTPRHKVTEMGQEVTMRCQPILGHNTVFWYRQTMMQGLELLAYFRNRAPLDDSGMPKDRFSAEMPDATLATLKIQPSEPRDSAVYFCASGLVLSGTGSNTEAFFGQGTRLTVV.

The genes are TRBV7-9 and TRBJ1-1, with D possibly matching TRBD1 (5 bases). Trimming shortened V by 4 bases and J by 6 bases, and 18 bases separated the two germline ends. In germline, CDR1 is SEHNR, CDR2 FQNEAQ (reference sequence). This CDR3 contains 15 residues. The CDR3 region has the DNA TGTGCCAGCAGCTCTCCGAGCATCAGGGATCCTGAAGCTTTCTTT. Translation: CASSSPSIRDPEAFF.